This is a list of T cell receptor delta chains from one sample in a study of gamma-delta chains in newborns, infants, children. TCRdb re-identified clones in the reads via CATT. The sample carries roughly 14,000 delta-chain clones, less than 9.5% recorded once. Input material: blood. These receptor sequences come from a child who was a newborn, infant or young child, either healthy, febrile or measles-vaccinated (not recorded which). The CDR3 runs from the conserved cysteine through the conserved F or W. The D gene is left open where the match is weak. A clone size is listed for some rows: how often the clone was seen (once, few, many), or a class if it is expanded.

size: -
V: TRDV2
D: -
J: TRDJ3
CDR3: CACDTVRGPRSWDTRQMFF
DNA: TGTGCCTGTGACACCGTTAGGGGCCCTCGCTCCTGGGACACCCGACAGATGTTTTTC

size: -
V: TRDV2
D: TRDD3
J: TRDJ3
CDR3: CACDFWGIPNAWDTRQMFF
DNA: TGTGCCTGTGACTTCTGGGGGATACCGAACGCCTGGGACACCCGACAGATGTTTTTC

size: -
V: TRDV2
D: -
J: TRDJ3
CDR3: CACDTGYSSSSWDTRQMFF
DNA: TGTGCCTGTGACACCGGATACTCCTCAAGCTCCTGGGACACCCGACAGATGTTTTTC

size: few
V: TRDV2
D: TRDD3
J: TRDJ3
CDR3: CACDRVLGDYSWDTRQMFF
DNA: TGTGCCTGTGATCGCGTACTGGGGGACTACTCCTGGGACACCCGACAGATGTTTTTC

size: -
V: TRDV2
D: TRDD3
J: TRDJ3
CDR3: CACDPLGVSSWDTRQMFF
DNA: TGTGCCTGTGACCCACTGGGGGTCAGCTCCTGGGACACCCGACAGATGTTTTTC

size: few
V: TRDV2
D: TRDD3
J: TRDJ1
CDR3: CACDPNWGIRNTDKLIF
DNA: TGTGCCTGTGACCCAAACTGGGGGATACGAAACACCGATAAACTCATCTTT

size: -
V: TRDV2
D: TRDD3
J: TRDJ3
CDR3: CACDTVLGDNRGTRQMFF
DNA: TGTGCCTGTGACACCGTACTGGGGGATAACAGGGGCACCCGACAGATGTTTTTC

size: few
V: TRDV2
D: TRDD3
J: TRDJ3
CDR3: CACDFTGGESSWDTRQMFF
DNA: TGTGCCTGTGACTTTACTGGGGGTGAGAGCTCCTGGGACACCCGACAGATGTTTTTC

size: few
V: TRDV2
D: TRDD3
J: TRDJ2
CDR3: CACDPLTGIRSLTAQLFF
DNA: TGTGCCTGTGATCCCTTAACGGGGATACGCAGCTTGACAGCACAACTCTTCTTT

size: -
V: TRDV2
D: TRDD3
J: TRDJ2
CDR3: CACDLLGDRSLTAQLFF
DNA: TGTGCCTGTGATTTACTGGGGGATAGGTCTTTGACAGCACAACTCTTCTTT

size: -
V: TRDV2
D: -
J: TRDJ3
CDR3: CACDMAGGLRSWDTRQMFF
DNA: TGTGCCTGTGACATGGCTGGAGGCCTACGATCCTGGGACACCCGACAGATGTTTTTC

size: -
V: TRDV2
D: -
J: TRDJ3
CDR3: CACDKVLGSSWDTRQMFF
DNA: TGTGCCTGTGACAAAGTACTGGGCAGCTCCTGGGACACCCGACAGATGTTTTTC

size: -
V: TRDV2
D: -
J: TRDJ3
CDR3: CACDTVSGNTDTRQMFF
DNA: TGTGCCTGTGACACCGTGTCGGGGAACACGGACACCCGCCAGATGTTTTTC

size: few
V: TRDV2
D: TRDD3
J: TRDJ3
CDR3: CACDPLTGGSSSWDTRQMFF
DNA: TGTGCCTGTGACCCTCTCACTGGGGGATCCAGCTCCTGGGACACCCGACAGATGTTTTTC

size: many
V: TRDV2
D: TRDD3
J: TRDJ3
CDR3: CACDTVYTGGSSWDTRQMFF
DNA: TGTGCCTGTGACACCGTTTATACTGGGGGAAGCTCCTGGGACACCCGACAGATGTTTTTC

size: few
V: TRDV2
D: TRDD3
J: TRDJ3
CDR3: CACDFLTGGSFSWDTRQMFF
DNA: TGTGCCTGTGACTTTCTTACTGGGGGATCCTTCTCCTGGGACACCCGACAGATGTTTTTC

size: few
V: TRDV2
D: TRDD3
J: TRDJ3
CDR3: CACDTGGYKSWDTRQMFF
DNA: TGTGCCTGTGATACTGGGGGATATAAGTCCTGGGACACCCGACAGATGTTTTTC

size: -
V: TRDV2
D: TRDD3
J: TRDJ1
CDR3: CACDAWGSSDELIF
DNA: TGTGCCTGTGACGCCTGGGGGAGCTCCGATGAACTCATCTTT

size: medium-sized
V: TRDV2
D: -
J: TRDJ3
CDR3: CACDTWGGSSWDTRQMFF
DNA: TGTGCCTGTGACACCTGGGGGGGAAGCTCCTGGGACACCCGACAGATGTTTTTC

size: -
V: TRDV2
D: TRDD3
J: TRDJ3
CDR3: CACDLLGATSWDTRQMFF
DNA: TGTGCCTGTGACTTACTGGGGGCTACCTCCTGGGACACCCGACAGATGTTTTTC

size: medium-sized
V: TRDV2
D: TRDD3
J: TRDJ3
CDR3: CACDTVLGDTGDWDTRQMFF
DNA: TGTGCCTGTGACACCGTACTGGGGGATACCGGCGACTGGGACACCCGACAGATGTTTTTC

size: -
V: TRDV2
D: TRDD3
J: TRDJ3
CDR3: CACDTVDWGIPLSWDTRQMFF
DNA: TGTGCCTGTGACACCGTGGACTGGGGGATACCCCTCTCCTGGGACACCCGACAGATGTTTTTC

size: few
V: TRAV29/DV5
D: -
J: TRDJ2
CDR3: CAARRGTGALTAQLFF
DNA: TGTGCAGCAAGGAGGGGGACCGGAGCTTTGACAGCACAACTCTTCTTT

size: many
V: TRDV2
D: TRDD3
J: TRDJ3
CDR3: CACDPVTGGPSWDTRQMFF
DNA: TGTGCCTGTGACCCTGTTACTGGGGGCCCCTCCTGGGACACCCGACAGATGTTTTTC

size: -
V: TRDV2
D: TRDD3
J: TRDJ3
CDR3: CACDRLGENPSSWDTRQMFF
DNA: TGTGCCTGTGACAGACTGGGGGAAAATCCGAGCTCCTGGGACACCCGACAGATGTTTTTC

size: many
V: TRDV2
D: TRDD3
J: TRDJ3
CDR3: CACDTEAGGSSSWDTRQMFF
DNA: TGTGCCTGTGACACCGAGGCTGGGGGCTCCAGCTCCTGGGACACCCGACAGATGTTTTTC

size: few
V: TRDV2
D: -
J: TRDJ1
CDR3: CACDTWGSYTDKLIF
DNA: TGTGCCTGTGACACCTGGGGGTCGTACACCGATAAACTCATCTTT

size: few
V: TRDV2
D: TRDD3
J: TRDJ3
CDR3: CACDQYWGIRNSWDTRQMFF
DNA: TGTGCCTGTGACCAGTACTGGGGGATACGTAACTCCTGGGACACCCGACAGATGTTTTTC

size: -
V: TRDV2
D: TRDD3
J: TRDJ3
CDR3: CACDRLGIHSWDTRQMFF
DNA: TGTGCCTGTGACAGGTTGGGGATACACTCCTGGGACACCCGACAGATGTTTTTC

size: -
V: TRDV2
D: TRDD3
J: TRDJ3
CDR3: CACDILGASSRDTRQMFF
DNA: TGTGCCTGTGACATACTGGGGGCCAGCTCCCGGGACACCCGACAGATGTTTTTC

size: few
V: TRAV29/DV5
D: -
J: TRDJ1
CDR3: CAARNSGNILKYTDKLIF
DNA: TGTGCAGCAAGGAACTCCGGGAATATCTTAAAGTACACCGATAAACTCATCTTT

size: few
V: TRDV1
D: -
J: TRDJ2
CDR3: CALGGGLLQASTAQLFF
DNA: TGTGCTCTTGGGGGGGGCCTTCTCCAAGCTTCGACAGCACAACTCTTCTTT

size: many
V: TRDV2
D: TRDD3
J: TRDJ2
CDR3: CACDALLGDTALTAQLFF
DNA: TGTGCCTGTGACGCCCTACTGGGGGATACAGCTTTGACAGCACAACTCTTCTTT

size: -
V: TRAV29/DV5
D: TRDD3
J: TRDJ2
CDR3: CAAPAYWGIPTSQLFF
DNA: TGTGCAGCACCGGCTTACTGGGGGATACCGACATCACAACTCTTCTTT

size: few
V: TRDV2
D: -
J: TRDJ1
CDR3: CACDTVDRTDKLIF
DNA: TGTGCCTGTGACACGGTGGATAGGACCGATAAACTCATCTTT

size: few
V: TRDV2
D: TRDD3
J: TRDJ3
CDR3: CACDALGAISWDTRQMFF
DNA: TGTGCCTGTGACGCTCTGGGGGCCATTTCCTGGGACACCCGACAGATGTTTTTC

size: medium-sized
V: TRDV2
D: -
J: TRDJ1
CDR3: CACDTVGGYTDKLIF
DNA: TGTGCCTGTGACACCGTTGGGGGTTACACCGATAAACTCATCTTT

size: many
V: TRDV2
D: -
J: TRDJ3
CDR3: CACDTVARDTRQMFF
DNA: TGTGCCTGTGACACCGTGGCTCGGGACACCCGACAGATGTTTTTC

size: few
V: TRAV29/DV5
D: -
J: TRDJ2
CDR3: CSVLLCSKRGGALTAQLFF
DNA: -

size: many
V: TRDV2
D: TRDD3
J: TRDJ3
CDR3: CACDTVVLGEPTWDTRQMFF
DNA: TGTGCCTGTGACACCGTTGTACTGGGGGAGCCAACCTGGGACACCCGACAGATGTTTTTC